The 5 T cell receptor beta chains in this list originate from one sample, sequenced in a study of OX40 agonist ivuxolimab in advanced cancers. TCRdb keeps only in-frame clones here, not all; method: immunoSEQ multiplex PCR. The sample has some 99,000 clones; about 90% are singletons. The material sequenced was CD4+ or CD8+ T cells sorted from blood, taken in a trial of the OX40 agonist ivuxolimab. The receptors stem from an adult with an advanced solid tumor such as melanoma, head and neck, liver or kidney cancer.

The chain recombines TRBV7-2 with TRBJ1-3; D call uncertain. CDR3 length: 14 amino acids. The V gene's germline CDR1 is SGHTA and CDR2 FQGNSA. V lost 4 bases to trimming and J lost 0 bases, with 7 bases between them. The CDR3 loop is CASSSTVSGNTIYF. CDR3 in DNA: TGTGCCAGCAGCTCGACCGTCTCTGGAAACACCATATATTTT.

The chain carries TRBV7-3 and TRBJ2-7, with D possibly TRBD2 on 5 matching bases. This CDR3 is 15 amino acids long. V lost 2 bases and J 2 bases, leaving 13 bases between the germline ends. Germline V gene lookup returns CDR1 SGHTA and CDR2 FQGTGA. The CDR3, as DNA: TGTGCCAGCAGCTTAGAAGTAGCGCTCGCCTACGAGCAGTACTTC. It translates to CASSLEVALAYEQYF.

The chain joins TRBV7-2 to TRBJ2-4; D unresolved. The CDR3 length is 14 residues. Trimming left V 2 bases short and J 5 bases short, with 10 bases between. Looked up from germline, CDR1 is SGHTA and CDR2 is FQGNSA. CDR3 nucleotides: TGTGCCAGCAGCTTACCCACTCCCGAAAACATTCAGTACTTC. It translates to CASSLPTPENIQYF.

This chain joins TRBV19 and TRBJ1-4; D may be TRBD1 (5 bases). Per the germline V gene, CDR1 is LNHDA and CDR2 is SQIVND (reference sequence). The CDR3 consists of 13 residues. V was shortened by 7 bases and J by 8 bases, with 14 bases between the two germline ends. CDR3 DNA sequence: TGTGCCAGTACCATTGCCGGGGGGGAAAAACTGTTTTTT. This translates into CASTIAGGEKLFF.

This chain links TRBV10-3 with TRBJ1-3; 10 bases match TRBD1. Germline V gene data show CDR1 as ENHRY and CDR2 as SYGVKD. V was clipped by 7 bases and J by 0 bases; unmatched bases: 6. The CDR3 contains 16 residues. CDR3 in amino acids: CAITGDRGFSGNTIYF. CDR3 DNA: TGTGCCATCACCGGGGACAGGGGATTCTCTGGAAACACCATATATTTT.